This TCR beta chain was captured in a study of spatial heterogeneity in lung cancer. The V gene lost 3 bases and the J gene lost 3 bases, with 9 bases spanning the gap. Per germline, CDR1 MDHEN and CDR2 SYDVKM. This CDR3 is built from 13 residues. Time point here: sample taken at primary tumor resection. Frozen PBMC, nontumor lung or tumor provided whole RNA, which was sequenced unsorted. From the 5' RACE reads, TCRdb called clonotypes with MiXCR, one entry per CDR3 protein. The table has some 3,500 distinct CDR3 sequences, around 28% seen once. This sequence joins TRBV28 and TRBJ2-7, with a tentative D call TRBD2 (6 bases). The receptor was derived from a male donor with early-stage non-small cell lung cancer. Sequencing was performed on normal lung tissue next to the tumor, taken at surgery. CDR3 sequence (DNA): TGTGCCAGCAGTTTTGCGGGACGCTACGAGCAGTACTTC. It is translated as CASSFAGRYEQYF.